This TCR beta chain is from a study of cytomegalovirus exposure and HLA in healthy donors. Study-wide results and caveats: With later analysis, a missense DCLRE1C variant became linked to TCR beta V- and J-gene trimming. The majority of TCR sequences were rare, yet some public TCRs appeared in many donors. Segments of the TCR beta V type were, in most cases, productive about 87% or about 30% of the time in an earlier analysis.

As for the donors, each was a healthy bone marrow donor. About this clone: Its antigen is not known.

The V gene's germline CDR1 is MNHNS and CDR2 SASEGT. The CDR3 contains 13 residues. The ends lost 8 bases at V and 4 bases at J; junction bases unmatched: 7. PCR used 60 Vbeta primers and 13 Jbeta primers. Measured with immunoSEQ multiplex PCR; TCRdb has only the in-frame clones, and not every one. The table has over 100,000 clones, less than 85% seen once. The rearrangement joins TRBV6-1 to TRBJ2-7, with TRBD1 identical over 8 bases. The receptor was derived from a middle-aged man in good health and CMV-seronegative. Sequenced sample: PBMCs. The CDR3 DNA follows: TGTGCCAGCGGACAGGGAAGAGTTTACGAGCAGTACTTC. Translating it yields CASGQGRVYEQYF.